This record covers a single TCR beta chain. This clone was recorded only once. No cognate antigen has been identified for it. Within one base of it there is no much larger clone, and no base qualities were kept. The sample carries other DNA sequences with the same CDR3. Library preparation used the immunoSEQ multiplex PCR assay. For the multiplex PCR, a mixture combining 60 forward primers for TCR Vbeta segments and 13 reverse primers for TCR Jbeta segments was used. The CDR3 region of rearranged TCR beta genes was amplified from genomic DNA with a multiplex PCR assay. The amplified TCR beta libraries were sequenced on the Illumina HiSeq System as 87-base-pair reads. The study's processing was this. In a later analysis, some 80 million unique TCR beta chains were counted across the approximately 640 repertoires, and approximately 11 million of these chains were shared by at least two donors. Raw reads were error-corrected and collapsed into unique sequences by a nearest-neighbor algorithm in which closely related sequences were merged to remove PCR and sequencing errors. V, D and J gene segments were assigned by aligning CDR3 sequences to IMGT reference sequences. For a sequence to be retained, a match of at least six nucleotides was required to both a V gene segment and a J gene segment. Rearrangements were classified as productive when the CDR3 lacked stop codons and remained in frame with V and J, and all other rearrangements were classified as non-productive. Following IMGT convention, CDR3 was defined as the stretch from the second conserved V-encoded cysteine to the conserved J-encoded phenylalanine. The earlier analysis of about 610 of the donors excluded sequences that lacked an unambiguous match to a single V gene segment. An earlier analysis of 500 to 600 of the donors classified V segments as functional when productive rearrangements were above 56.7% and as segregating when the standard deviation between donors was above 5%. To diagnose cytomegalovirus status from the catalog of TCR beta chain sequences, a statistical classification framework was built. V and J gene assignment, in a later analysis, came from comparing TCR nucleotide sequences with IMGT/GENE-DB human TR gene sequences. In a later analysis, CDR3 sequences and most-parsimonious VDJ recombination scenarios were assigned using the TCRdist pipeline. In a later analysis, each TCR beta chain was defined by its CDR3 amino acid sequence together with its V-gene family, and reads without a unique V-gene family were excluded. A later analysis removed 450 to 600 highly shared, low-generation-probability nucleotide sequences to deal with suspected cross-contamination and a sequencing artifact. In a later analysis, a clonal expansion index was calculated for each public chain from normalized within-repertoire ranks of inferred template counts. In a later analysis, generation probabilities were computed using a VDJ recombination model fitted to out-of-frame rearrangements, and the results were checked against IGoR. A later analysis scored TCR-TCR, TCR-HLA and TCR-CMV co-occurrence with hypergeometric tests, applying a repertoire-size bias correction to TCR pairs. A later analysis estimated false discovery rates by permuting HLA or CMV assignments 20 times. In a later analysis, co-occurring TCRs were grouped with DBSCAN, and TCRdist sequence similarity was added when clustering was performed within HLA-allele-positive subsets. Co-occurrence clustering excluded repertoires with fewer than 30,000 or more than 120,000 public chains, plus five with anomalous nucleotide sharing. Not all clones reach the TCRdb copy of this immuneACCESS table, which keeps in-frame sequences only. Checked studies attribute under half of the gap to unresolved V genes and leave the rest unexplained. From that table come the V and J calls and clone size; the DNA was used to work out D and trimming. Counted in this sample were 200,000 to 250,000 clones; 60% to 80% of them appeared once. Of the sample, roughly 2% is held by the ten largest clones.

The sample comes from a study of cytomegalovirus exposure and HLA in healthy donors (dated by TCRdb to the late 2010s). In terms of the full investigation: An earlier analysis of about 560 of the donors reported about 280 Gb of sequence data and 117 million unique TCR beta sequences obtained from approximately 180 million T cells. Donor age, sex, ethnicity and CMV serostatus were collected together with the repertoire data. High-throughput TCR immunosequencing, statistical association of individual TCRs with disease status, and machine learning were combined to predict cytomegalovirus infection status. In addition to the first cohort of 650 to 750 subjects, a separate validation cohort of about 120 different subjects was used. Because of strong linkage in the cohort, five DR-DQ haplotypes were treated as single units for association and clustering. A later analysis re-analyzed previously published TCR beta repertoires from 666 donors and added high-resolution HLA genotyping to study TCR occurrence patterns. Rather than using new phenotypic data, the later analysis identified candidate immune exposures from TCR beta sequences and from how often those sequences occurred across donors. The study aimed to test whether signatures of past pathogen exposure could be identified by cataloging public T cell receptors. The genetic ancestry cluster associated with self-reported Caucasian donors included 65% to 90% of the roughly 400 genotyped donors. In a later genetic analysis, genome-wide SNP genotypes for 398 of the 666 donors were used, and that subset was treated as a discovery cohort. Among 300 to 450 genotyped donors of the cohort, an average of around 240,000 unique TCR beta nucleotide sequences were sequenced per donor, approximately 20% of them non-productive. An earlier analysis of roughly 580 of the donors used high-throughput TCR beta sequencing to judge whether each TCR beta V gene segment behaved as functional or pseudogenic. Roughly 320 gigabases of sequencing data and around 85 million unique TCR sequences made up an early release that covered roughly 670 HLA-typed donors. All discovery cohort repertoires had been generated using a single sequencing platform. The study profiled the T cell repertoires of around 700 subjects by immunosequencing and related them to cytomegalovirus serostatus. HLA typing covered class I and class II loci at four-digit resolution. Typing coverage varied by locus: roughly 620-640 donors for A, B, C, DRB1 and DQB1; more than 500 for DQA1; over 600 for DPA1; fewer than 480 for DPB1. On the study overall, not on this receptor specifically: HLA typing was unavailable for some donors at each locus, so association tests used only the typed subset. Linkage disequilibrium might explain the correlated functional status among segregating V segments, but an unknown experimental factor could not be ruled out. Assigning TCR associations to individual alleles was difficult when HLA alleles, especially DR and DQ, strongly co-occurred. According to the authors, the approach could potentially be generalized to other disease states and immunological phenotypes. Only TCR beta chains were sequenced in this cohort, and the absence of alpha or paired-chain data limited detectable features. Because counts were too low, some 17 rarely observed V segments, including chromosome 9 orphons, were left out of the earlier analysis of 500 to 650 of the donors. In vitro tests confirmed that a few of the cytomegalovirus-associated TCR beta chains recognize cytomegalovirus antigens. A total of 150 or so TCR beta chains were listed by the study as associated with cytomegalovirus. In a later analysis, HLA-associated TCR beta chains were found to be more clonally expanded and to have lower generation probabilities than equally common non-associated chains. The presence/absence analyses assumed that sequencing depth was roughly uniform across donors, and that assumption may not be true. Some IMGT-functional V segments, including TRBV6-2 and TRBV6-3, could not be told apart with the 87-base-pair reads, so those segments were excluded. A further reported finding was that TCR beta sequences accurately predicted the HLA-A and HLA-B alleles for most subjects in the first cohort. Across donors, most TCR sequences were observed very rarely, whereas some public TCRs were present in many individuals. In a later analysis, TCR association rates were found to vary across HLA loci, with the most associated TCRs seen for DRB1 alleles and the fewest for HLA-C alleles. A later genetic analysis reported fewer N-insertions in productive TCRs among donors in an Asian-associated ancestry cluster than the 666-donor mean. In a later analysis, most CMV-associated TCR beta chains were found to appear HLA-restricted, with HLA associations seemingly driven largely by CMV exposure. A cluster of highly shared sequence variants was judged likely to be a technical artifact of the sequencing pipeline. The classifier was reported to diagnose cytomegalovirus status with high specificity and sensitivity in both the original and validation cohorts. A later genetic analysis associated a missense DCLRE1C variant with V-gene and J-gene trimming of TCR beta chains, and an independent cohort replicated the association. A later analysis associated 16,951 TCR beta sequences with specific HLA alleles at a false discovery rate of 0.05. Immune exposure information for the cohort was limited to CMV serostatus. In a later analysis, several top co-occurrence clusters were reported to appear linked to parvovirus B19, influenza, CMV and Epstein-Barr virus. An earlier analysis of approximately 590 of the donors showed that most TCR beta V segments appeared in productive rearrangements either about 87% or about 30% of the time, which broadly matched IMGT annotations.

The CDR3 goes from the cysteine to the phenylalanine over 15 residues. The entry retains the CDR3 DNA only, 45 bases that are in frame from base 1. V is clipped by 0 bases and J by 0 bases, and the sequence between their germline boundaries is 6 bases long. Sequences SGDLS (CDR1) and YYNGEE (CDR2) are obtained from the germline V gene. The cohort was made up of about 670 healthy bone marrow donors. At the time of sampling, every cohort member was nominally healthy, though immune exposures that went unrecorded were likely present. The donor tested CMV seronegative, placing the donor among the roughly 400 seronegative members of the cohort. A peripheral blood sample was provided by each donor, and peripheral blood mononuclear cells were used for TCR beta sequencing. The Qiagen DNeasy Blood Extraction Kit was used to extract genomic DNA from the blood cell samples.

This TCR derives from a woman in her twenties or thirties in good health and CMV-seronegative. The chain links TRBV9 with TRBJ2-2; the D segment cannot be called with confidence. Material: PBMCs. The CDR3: CASSVGLANTGELFF. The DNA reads TGTGCCAGCAGCGTAGGTCTAGCGAACACCGGGGAGCTGTTTTTT.